The clone carrying this T cell receptor beta chain was observed a few times. Antigen specificity is unknown. TCRdb reprocessed the 5' RACE reads with MiXCR, giving one entry per CDR3 protein. This sample has over 40,000 distinct CDR3 sequences, with less than 15% found just once. Germline assignment: CDR1 SGHTA and CDR2 FQGNSA. V dropped 5 bases and J dropped 8 bases, with 16 bases sitting between them. The CDR3 is 14 amino acids. This specimen comes from a study of T-cell memory formation after mild COVID-19. Findings and limits, study-wide: Clones contracting day 15 to 85 were balanced CD4/CD8; later expanders leaned CD4+.

The sequenced sample was PBMCs or a T cell subset sorted from them (not recorded which). The rearrangement uses TRBV7-2 and TRBJ2-1; no definite D call. This clonotype originated in a man aged 18 to 30 who had mild COVID-19 (a few samples of this study predate the infection). Cell type and time point are not known. Here the CDR3 reads CASSLGSVVDEQFF. CDR3 nucleotide sequence: TGTGCCAGCAGCCTAGGGTCAGTTGTCGATGAGCAGTTCTTC.